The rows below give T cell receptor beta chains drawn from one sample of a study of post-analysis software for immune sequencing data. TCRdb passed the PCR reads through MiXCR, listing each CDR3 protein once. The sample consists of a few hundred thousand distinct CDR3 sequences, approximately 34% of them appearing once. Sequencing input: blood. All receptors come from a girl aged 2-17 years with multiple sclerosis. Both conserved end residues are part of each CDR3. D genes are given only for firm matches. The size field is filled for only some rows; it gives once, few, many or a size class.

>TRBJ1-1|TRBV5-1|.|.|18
CASSSHPKTELMNTEAFF
TGCGCCAGCAGCTCCCACCCTAAGACAGAACTTATGAACACTGAAGCTTTCTTT
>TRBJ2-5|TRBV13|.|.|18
CASSALGPGQPVQETQYF
TGTGCCAGCAGCGCCCTCGGCCCAGGACAACCCGTCCAAGAGACCCAGTACTTC
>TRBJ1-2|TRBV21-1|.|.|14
CASSKWGQGKGYTF
TGTGCCAGCAGCAAATGGGGACAGGGCAAAGGCTACACCTTC
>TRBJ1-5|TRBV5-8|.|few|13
CASRIIEAQPQHF
TGTGCCAGCCGAATCATAGAGGCCCAGCCCCAGCATTTT
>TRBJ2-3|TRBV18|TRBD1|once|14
CASSPSTGRDTQYF
TGTGCCAGCTCACCTTCGACAGGGCGGGATACGCAGTATTTT
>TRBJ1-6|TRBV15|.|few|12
CATSRDGAPLHF
TGTGCCACCAGCAGAGACGGGGCACCCCTCCACTTT
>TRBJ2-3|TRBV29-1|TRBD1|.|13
CSVGTGSSDTQYF
TGCAGCGTTGGGACAGGCTCCTCAGATACGCAGTATTTT
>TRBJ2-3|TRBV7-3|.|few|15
CASSLSGAYTDTQYF
TGTGCCAGCAGCTTGTCGGGGGCGTACACAGATACGCAGTATTTT
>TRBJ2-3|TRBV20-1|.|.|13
CSASGTLTDTQYF
TGCAGTGCTAGCGGGACCCTCACAGATACGCAGTATTTT
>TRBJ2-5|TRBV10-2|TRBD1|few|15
CASSELGQVQETQYF
TGCGCCAGCAGTGAGTTAGGACAGGTCCAAGAGACCCAGTACTTC
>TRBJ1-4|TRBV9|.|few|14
CASSFREGDEKLFF
TGTGCCAGCAGCTTCCGGGAGGGCGATGAAAAACTGTTTTTT
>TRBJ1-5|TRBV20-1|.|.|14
CSAISTAASQPQHF
TGCAGTGCTATCTCGACGGCCGCATCTCAGCCCCAGCATTTT
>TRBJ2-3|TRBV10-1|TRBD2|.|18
CASSEGTSGSLSTDTQYF
TGCGCCAGCAGTGAAGGGACTAGCGGGAGTCTAAGCACAGATACGCAGTATTTT
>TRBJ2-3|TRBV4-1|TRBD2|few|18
CASSLQAPNSRGTDTQYF
TGCGCCAGCAGCCTTCAGGCCCCCAACTCGCGGGGGACAGATACGCAGTATTTT
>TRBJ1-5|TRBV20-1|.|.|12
CTAGGVGQPQHF
TGCACGGCCGGCGGGGTAGGGCAGCCCCAGCATTTT
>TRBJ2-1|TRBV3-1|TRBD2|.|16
CASSYSGGLQYNEQFF
TGTGCCAGCAGCTATAGCGGGGGACTCCAATACAATGAGCAGTTCTTC
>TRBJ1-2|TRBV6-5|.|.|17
CASSYSRDAPYNYGYTF
TGTGCCAGCAGTTACTCCAGGGATGCTCCTTATAACTATGGCTACACCTTC
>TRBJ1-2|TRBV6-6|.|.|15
CASRADKVGGYGYTF
TGTGCCAGCAGAGCGGACAAAGTGGGCGGCTATGGCTACACCTTC
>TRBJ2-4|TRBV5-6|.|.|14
CASSLRVAQNIQYF
TGTGCCAGCAGCTTAAGGGTCGCACAAAACATTCAGTACTTC
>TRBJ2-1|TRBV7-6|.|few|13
CASSLGNRDEQFF
TGTGCCAGCAGCTTGGGCAACAGGGATGAGCAGTTCTTC
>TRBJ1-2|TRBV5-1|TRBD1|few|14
CASRTDRGLYGYTF
TGCGCCAGCAGAACCGACAGGGGTCTCTATGGCTACACCTTC
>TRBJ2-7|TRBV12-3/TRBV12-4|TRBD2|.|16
CASSSSGGAPPYEQYF
TGTGCCAGCAGTAGTAGCGGGGGGGCCCCCCCCTACGAGCAGTACTTC
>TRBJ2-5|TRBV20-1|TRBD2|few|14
CSARISSGEETQYF
TGCAGTGCTAGAATTTCTAGCGGGGAAGAGACCCAGTACTTC
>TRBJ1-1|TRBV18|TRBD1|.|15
CASSQQGRGITEAFF
TGTGCCAGCTCACAACAGGGGAGGGGGATCACTGAAGCTTTCTTT
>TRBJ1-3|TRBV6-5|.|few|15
CASSSTGSSGNTIYF
TGTGCCAGCAGCAGTACAGGGAGCTCTGGAAACACCATATATTTT
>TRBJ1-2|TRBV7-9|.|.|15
CASSSDSLTLYGYTF
TGTGCCAGCAGCTCTGACTCCCTCACTCTCTATGGCTACACCTTC
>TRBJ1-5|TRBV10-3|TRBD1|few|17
CAISDPTGTDSNQPQHF
TGTGCCATCAGTGACCCGACCGGGACAGATAGCAATCAGCCCCAGCATTTT
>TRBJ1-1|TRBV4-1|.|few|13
CASSAPGTQEAFF
TGCGCCAGCAGCGCTCCCGGGACTCAGGAAGCTTTCTTT
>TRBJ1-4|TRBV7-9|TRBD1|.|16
CASSLRTGAKNEKLFF
TGTGCCAGCAGCCTCCGGACAGGGGCGAAAAATGAAAAACTGTTTTTT
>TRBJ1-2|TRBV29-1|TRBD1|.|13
CSVDLYRGNGYTF
TGCAGCGTTGATCTGTACAGGGGGAATGGCTACACCTTC
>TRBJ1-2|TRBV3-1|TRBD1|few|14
CASSRQGSLYGYTF
TGTGCCAGCAGTCGACAGGGATCGCTCTATGGCTACACCTTC
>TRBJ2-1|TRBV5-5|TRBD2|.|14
CASSLGLAWDEQFF
TGTGCCAGCAGCTTGGGACTAGCTTGGGATGAGCAGTTCTTC
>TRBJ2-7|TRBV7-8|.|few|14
CASSLGTFSYEQYF
TGTGCCAGCAGCTTAGGGACATTCTCCTACGAGCAGTACTTC
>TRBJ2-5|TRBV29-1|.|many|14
CSVEDSRAGETQYF
TGCAGCGTTGAAGATTCAAGGGCCGGGGAGACCCAGTACTTC
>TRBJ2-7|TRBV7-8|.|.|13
CASSLEPTVQQYF
TGTGCCAGCAGCTTAGAACCTACCGTACAGCAGTACTTC
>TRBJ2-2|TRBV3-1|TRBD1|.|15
CASTRDRGLTGELFF
TGTGCCAGCACCCGGGACAGGGGGCTAACCGGGGAGCTGTTTTTT
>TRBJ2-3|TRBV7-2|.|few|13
CASSVEISDTQYF
TGTGCCAGCAGCGTAGAAATCTCGGATACGCAGTATTTT
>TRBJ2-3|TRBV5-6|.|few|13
CASSSLISDTQYF
TGTGCCAGCAGCTCCCTCATTTCAGATACGCAGTATTTT
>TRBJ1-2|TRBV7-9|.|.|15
CASSYVSSAVYGYTF
TGTGCCAGCAGCTACGTAAGTTCGGCAGTCTATGGCTACACCTTC
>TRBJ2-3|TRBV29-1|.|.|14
CSVDSGQRTDTQYF
TGCAGCGTTGATTCAGGACAGCGCACAGATACGCAGTATTTT
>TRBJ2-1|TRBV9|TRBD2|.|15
CASSVGGGGAYEQFF
TGTGCCAGCAGCGTAGGCGGCGGGGGGGCCTATGAGCAGTTCTTC
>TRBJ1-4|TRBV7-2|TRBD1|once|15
CASSLDRGWNEKLFF
TGTGCCAGCAGCTTGGACAGGGGGTGGAATGAAAAACTGTTTTTT
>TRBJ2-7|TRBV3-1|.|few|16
CASSQEGGTSEMLQYF
TGTGCCAGCAGCCAAGAAGGGGGGACCTCCGAAATGTTACAGTACTTC
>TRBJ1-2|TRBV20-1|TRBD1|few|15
CSAAENRGQLDGYIF
TGCAGTGCTGCGGAAAACAGGGGGCAATTGGATGGCTACATCTTC
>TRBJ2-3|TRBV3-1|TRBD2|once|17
CASSQSASGGRTDTQYF
TGTGCCAGCAGCCAAAGTGCTAGCGGGGGCCGCACAGATACGCAGTATTTT
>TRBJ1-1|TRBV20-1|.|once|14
CSAPPTDMNTEAFF
TGCAGTGCCCCCCCGACGGACATGAACACTGAAGCTTTCTTT
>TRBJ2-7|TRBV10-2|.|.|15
CASREYAGIPYEQYF
TGCGCCAGCAGGGAATACGCAGGGATCCCCTACGAGCAGTACTTC
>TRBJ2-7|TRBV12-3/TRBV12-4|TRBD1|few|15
CASSLAGDRILAQYF
TGTGCCAGCAGTTTAGCGGGGGACAGGATATTGGCGCAGTACTTC
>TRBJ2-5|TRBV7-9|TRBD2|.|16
CASSSQGGSRSETQYF
TGTGCCAGCAGCTCCCAGGGAGGGTCCCGCTCGGAGACCCAGTACTTC
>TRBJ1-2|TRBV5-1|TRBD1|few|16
CASSLLWDRETDGYTF
TGCGCCAGTAGCTTGTTGTGGGACAGGGAAACAGATGGCTACACCTTC
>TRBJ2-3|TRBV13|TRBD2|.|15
CASSYGGSGGDTQYF
TGTGCCAGCAGCTACGGCGGTAGCGGGGGGGATACGCAGTATTTT
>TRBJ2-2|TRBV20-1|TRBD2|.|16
CSARPISGENTGELFF
TGCAGTGCTAGACCCATTAGCGGGGAGAACACCGGGGAGCTGTTTTTT
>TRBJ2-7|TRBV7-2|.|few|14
CASSLTGRWHEQYF
TGTGCCAGCAGCCTGACAGGAAGATGGCACGAGCAGTACTTC
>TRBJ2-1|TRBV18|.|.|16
CGSSWGTVGSYNEQFF
TGTGGTTCCTCTTGGGGAACCGTTGGGTCCTACAATGAGCAGTTCTTC
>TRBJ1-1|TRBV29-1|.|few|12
CSVSWQNTEAFF
TGCAGCGTTTCTTGGCAGAACACTGAAGCTTTCTTT
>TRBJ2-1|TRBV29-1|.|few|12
CSVERRGDLRFF
TGCAGCGTTGAACGGAGGGGGGACTTACGGTTCTTC
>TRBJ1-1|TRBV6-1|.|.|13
CASSITGRTEAFF
TGTGCCAGCAGTATCACAGGGAGGACTGAAGCTTTCTTT
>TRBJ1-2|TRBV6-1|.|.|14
CAMQGDGTRYGYTF
TGTGCCATGCAAGGGGACGGCACTCGTTATGGCTACACCTTC
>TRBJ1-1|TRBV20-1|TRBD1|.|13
CSADTGGHTEAFF
TGCAGTGCAGACACAGGGGGCCACACTGAAGCTTTCTTT